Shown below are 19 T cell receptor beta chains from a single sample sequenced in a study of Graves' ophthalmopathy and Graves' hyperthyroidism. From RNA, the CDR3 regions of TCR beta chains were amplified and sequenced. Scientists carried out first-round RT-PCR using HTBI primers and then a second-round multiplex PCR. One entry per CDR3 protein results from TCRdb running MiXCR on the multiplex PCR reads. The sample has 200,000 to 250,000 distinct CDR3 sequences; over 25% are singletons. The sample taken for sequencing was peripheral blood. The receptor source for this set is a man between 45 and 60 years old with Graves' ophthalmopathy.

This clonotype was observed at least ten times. The chain's CDR3 is CASRGPGTNHNEQYF. CDR3 coding DNA: TGTGCCAGCAGGGGGCCCGGGACCAATCATAACGAGCAGTACTTC. This chain connects TRBV12-3 or TRBV12-4 to TRBJ2-7; D may correspond to TRBD1 or TRBD2 (5 bases each). V gave up 6 bases and J gave up 5 bases, with 20 bases separating them. CDR3 length equals 15 residues.

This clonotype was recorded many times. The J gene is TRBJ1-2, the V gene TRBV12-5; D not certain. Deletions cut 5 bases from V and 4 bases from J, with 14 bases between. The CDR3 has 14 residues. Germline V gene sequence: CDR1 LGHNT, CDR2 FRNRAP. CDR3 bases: TGTGCTAGTGGTCTTGGAAGCCCCCGCTATGGCTACACCTTC. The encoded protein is CASGLGSPRYGYTF.

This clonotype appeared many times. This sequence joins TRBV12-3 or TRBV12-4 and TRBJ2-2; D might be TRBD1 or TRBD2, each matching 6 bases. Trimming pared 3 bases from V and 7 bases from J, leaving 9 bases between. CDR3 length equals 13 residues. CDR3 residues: CASSFGGFGELFF. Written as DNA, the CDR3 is TGTGCCAGCAGTTTCGGGGGCTTCGGGGAGCTGTTTTTT.

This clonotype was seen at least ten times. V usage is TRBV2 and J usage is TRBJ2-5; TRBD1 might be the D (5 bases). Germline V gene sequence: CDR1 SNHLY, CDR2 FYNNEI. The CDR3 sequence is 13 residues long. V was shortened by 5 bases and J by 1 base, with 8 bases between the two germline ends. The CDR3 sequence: CASSYRLQETQYF. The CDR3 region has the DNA TGTGCCAGCAGTTACAGGCTCCAAGAGACCCAGTACTTC.

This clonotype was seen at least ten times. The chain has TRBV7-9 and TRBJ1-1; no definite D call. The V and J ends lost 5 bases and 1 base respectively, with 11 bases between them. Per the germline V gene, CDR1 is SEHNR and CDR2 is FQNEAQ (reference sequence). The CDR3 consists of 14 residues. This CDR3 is CASSPKDTNTEAFF. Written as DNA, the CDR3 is TGTGCCAGCAGCCCCAAAGACACGAACACTGAAGCTTTCTTT.

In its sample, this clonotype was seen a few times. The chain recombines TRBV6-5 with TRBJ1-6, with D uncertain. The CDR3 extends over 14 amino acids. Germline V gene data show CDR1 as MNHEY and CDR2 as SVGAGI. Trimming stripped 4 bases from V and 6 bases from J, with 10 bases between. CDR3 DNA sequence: TGTGCCAGCAGTTCTCCTGTGCCTAATTCACCCCTCCACTTT. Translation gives CASSSPVPNSPLHF.

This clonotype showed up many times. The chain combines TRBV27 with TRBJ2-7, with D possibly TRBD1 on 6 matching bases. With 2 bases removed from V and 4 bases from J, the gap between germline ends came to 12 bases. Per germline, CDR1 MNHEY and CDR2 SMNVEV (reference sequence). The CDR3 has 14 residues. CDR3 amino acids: CASSLEGTKYEQYF. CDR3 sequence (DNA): TGTGCCAGCAGTTTAGAAGGGACAAAGTACGAGCAGTACTTC.

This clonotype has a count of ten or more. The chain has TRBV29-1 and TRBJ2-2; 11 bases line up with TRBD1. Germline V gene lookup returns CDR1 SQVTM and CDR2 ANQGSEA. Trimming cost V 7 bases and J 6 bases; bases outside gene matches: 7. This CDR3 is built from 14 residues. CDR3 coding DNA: TGCAGCGCCTCGCGGGGACAGGGGGCCGGGGAGCTGTTTTTT. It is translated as CSASRGQGAGELFF.

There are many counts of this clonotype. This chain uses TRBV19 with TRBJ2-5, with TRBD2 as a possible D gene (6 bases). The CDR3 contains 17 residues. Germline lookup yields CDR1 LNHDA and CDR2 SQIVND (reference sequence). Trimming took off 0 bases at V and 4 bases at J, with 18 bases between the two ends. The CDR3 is CASSIEVLGGSRETQYF. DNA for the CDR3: TGTGCCAGTAGTATAGAGGTATTGGGGGGATCGAGAGAGACCCAGTACTTC. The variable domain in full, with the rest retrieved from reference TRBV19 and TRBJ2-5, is DGGITQSPKYLFRKEGQNVTLSCEQNLNHDAMYWYRQDPGQGLRLIYYSQIVNDFQKGDIAEGYSVSREKKESFPLTVTSAQKNPTAFYLCASSIEVLGGSRETQYFGPGTRLLVL.

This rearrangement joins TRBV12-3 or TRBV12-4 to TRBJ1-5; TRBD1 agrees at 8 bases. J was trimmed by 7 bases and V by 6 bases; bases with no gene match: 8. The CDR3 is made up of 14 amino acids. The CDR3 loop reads CASRDRGVGQPQHF. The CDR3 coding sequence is TGTGCCAGCAGAGACAGGGGAGTTGGACAGCCCCAGCATTTT.

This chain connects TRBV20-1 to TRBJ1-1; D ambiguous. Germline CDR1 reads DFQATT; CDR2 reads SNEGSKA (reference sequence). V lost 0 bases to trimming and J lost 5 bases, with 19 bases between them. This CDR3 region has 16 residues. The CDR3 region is CSARDRWTDGRTEAFF. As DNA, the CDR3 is TGCAGTGCTAGAGATCGGTGGACGGACGGGAGAACTGAAGCTTTCTTT.

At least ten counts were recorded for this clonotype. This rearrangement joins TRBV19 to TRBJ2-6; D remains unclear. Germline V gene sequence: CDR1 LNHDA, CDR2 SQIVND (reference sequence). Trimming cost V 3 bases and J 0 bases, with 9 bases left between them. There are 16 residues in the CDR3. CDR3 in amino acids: CASSIWAPSGANVLTF. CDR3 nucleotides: TGTGCCAGTAGTATTTGGGCCCCCTCTGGGGCCAACGTCCTGACTTTC.

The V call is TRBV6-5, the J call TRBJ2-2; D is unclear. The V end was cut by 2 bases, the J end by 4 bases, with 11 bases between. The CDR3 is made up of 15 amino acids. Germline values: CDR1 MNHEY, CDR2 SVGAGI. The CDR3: CASSYPAAGTGELFF. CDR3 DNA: TGTGCCAGCAGTTACCCAGCAGCCGGCACCGGGGAGCTGTTTTTT.

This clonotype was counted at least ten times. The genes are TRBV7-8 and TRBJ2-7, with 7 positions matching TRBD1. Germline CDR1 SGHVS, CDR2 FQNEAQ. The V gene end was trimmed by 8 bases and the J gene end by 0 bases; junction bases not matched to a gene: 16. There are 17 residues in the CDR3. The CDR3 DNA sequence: TGTGCCAGCGTTCCGGGACAGCAAACGGGGACCTCCTACGAGCAGTACTTC. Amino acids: CASVPGQQTGTSYEQYF.

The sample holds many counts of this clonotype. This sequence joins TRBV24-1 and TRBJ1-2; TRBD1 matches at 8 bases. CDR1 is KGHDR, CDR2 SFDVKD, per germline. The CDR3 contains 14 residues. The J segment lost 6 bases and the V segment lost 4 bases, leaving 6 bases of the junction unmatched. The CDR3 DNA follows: TGTGCCACCAGTGACGAGACAGGGGCCCATGGCTACACCTTC. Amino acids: CATSDETGAHGYTF.

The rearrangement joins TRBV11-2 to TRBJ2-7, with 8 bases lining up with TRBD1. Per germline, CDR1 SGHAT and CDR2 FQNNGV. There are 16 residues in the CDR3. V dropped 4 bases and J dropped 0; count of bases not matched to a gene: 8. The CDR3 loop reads CASSSPRDRNSYEQYF. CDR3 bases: TGTGCCAGCAGCTCCCCCCGGGACAGGAACTCCTACGAGCAGTACTTC.

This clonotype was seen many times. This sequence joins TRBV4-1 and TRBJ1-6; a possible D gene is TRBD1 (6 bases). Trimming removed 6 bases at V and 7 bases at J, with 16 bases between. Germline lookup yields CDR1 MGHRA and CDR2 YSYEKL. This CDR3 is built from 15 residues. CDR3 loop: CASRIRTVENSPLHF. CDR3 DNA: TGCGCCAGCAGGATACGGACAGTAGAGAATTCACCCCTCCACTTT.

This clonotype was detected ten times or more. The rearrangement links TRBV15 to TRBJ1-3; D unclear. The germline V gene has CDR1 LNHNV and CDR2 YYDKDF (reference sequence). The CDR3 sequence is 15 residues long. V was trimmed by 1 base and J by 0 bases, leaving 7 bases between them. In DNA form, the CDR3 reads TGTGCCACCAGCAGAGGATCGGACTCTGGAAACACCATATATTTT. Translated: CATSRGSDSGNTIYF.

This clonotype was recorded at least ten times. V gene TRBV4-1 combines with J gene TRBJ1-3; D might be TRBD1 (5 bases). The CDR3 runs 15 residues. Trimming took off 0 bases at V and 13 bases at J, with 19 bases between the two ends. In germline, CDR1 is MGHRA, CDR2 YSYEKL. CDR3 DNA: TGCGCCAGCAGCCAAGACCAGGGAAAACAGGCCTGGATATATTTT. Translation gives CASSQDQGKQAWIYF.